This T cell receptor (beta chain) was retrieved from a study of T cell responses to AZD1222 COVID-19 vaccine. About this clone: The target antigen is unknown.

The length of the CDR3 is 11 residues. Trimming removed 8 bases from V and 5 bases from J, with 13 bases in between. Germline loops: CDR1 SQVTM, CDR2 ANQGSEA. Assay: immunoSEQ multiplex PCR; the TCRdb copy retains only in-frame clones and omits some. Among 80,000 to 100,000 clones listed, 80% to 90% were seen once. Study-wide points: Among AZD1222 vaccinees, only 5 or 6 were seropositive at baseline. The donor group comprised mostly white British people and more females; the analysis possibly underestimated clonal diversity.

Sequenced material: peripheral blood, taken 28 days after the second AZD1222 dose. The chain is built from TRBV29-1 and TRBJ2-7, with a weak D call TRBD2 (6 bases). This TCR derives from an adult who received the AZD1222 COVID-19 vaccine. The CDR3 sequence: CSTGEYHEQYF. The CDR3 DNA reads as TGCAGCACGGGGGAGTACCACGAGCAGTACTTC.